This is a list of T cell receptor beta chains from one sample in a study of T-cell memory formation after mild COVID-19. TCRdb analysed the 5' RACE reads with MiXCR anew, one entry per CDR3 protein. This table has about 150,000 distinct CDR3 sequences, around 25% appearing once. The material sequenced was PBMCs or a T cell subset sorted from them (not recorded which). These receptors all stem from an adult woman who had mild COVID-19 (a few samples of this study predate the infection). Cell type and time point are not known. Both conserved end residues are part of each CDR3. The order of the fields is J gene, V gene, D gene, clone size, CDR3 DNA, CDR3 protein. The D gene is left open where the match is weak. Size is omitted from some rows. Given values are once, few, many or a class for expanded clones.

TRBJ1-1,TRBV3-1,.,.,TGTGCCAGCAGCTTGGAGCGGCGATTAACTGAAGCTTTCTTT,CASSLERRLTEAFF
TRBJ1-1,TRBV12-5,.,.,TGTGCTAGTGGTCTCGGGTGGAACACTGAAGCTTTCTTT,CASGLGWNTEAFF
TRBJ2-3,TRBV7-9,TRBD2,few,TGTGCCAGCAGCGCGGGACTAGCGGGAATCGCAGATACGCAGTATTTT,CASSAGLAGIADTQYF
TRBJ1-2,TRBV4-3,TRBD1,.,TGCGCCAGCAGCCAAGACAGGGGAGGGGGCTTGGCTGACGGCTACACCTTC,CASSQDRGGGLADGYTF
TRBJ1-1,TRBV5-5,.,few,TGTGCCAGCAGCTGGAATTCCGGGCCCCTCCAGACTGAAGCTTTCTTT,CASSWNSGPLQTEAFF
TRBJ1-2,TRBV9,.,.,TGTGCCAGCAGCGTCTCGGGCGGTGATGGCTACACCTTC,CASSVSGGDGYTF
TRBJ1-4,TRBV5-1,TRBD1,.,TGCGCCAGCAGCCTGACAGGGGATGTCGGAAAACTGTTTTTT,CASSLTGDVGKLFF
TRBJ2-7,TRBV4-1,TRBD1,.,TGCGCCAGCAGCCAAGATCCGGGACAGGGCATCTACGAGCAGTACTTC,CASSQDPGQGIYEQYF
TRBJ1-1,TRBV29-1,TRBD1,.,TGCAGCGTTATCCAGGGGGAGTACACTGAAGCTTTCTTT,CSVIQGEYTEAFF
TRBJ2-7,TRBV20-1,.,.,TGCAGTGCACCCATCTACCGGGGGGCCTGGTACGAGCAGTACTTC,CSAPIYRGAWYEQYF
TRBJ2-7,TRBV7-9,TRBD1,few,TGTGCCAGCAGCGTTACCCGCGGACAGGACTACGAGCAGTACTTC,CASSVTRGQDYEQYF
TRBJ1-5,TRBV7-9,.,few,TGTGCCAGCAGCTCGCCGGGGTCTGGCAATCAGCCCCAGCATTTT,CASSSPGSGNQPQHF
TRBJ1-5,TRBV19,TRBD1,few,TGTGCCAGTAGTACGGACAGGGAGAATCAGCCCCAGCATTTT,CASSTDRENQPQHF
TRBJ2-7,TRBV7-9,TRBD1,few,TGTGCCAGCAGCCCCGGGACAGGGCAGTACGAGCAGTACTTC,CASSPGTGQYEQYF
TRBJ2-1,TRBV15,.,.,TGTGCCACCAGCAGGGTCGGGGGAGGCTCCTACAATGAGCAGTTCTTC,CATSRVGGGSYNEQFF
TRBJ1-1,TRBV7-9,.,few,TGTGCCAGCAGTCCACTCCGCCAGGGGATGAACACTGAAGCTTTCTTT,CASSPLRQGMNTEAFF
TRBJ1-5,TRBV4-1,TRBD1,few,TGCGCCAGCAGCCAAGTGGGACAGGGTGGCAATCAGCCCCAGCATTTT,CASSQVGQGGNQPQHF
TRBJ2-1,TRBV7-9,TRBD2,.,TGTGCCAGCAGCCTCCCGACTAGCGGGGGGCCGGACAATGAGCAGTTCTTC,CASSLPTSGGPDNEQFF
TRBJ1-3,TRBV7-9,TRBD1,few,TGTGCCAGCAGCCAGACAGGGGGACGGGGAAACACCATATATTTT,CASSQTGGRGNTIYF
TRBJ2-1,TRBV5-1,.,many,TGCGCCAGCAGCTCACCGCCCGGGACCGACGCCTCTAATGAGCAGTTCTTC,CASSSPPGTDASNEQFF
TRBJ1-1,TRBV25-1,.,.,TGTGCCAGCAGTTCCCATTCTCGGGAGGCTGAAGCTTTCTTT,CASSSHSREAEAFF
TRBJ2-7,TRBV7-9,.,.,TGTGCCAGCAGCTCGGACCTCCAGGCATACGAGCAGTACTTC,CASSSDLQAYEQYF
TRBJ2-1,TRBV7-9,TRBD2,few,TGTGCCAGCAGCAACTCAGCGGGAGAGAAGGGTTACAATGAGCAGTTCTTC,CASSNSAGEKGYNEQFF
TRBJ1-2,TRBV19,TRBD1,many,TGTGCCAGTGCTTTGAACAGGGGGCTCGATGGCTACACCTTC,CASALNRGLDGYTF
TRBJ1-2,TRBV29-1,TRBD1,.,TGCAGCGCTAAAAGCGCGACAGGGAACTATGGCTACACCTTC,CSAKSATGNYGYTF
TRBJ2-1,TRBV7-7,.,few,TGTGCCAGCAGCACCCGGGACGGAGTAGGCAATGAGCAGTTCTTC,CASSTRDGVGNEQFF
TRBJ2-1,TRBV2,TRBD2,few,TGTGCCAGCAGGGCAAGGGGACTAGCGGGAGAAAGGTCCTACAATGAGCAGTTCTTC,CASRARGLAGERSYNEQFF
TRBJ2-7,TRBV7-8,.,few,TGTGCCAGCAGCTTAGTCCCCGCGGCGGGTTCCTACGAGCAGTACTTC,CASSLVPAAGSYEQYF
TRBJ2-1,TRBV6-5,TRBD2,.,TGTGCCAGCAGTCAGCCGGGACTAGCGGGTTTCAATGAGCAGTTCTTC,CASSQPGLAGFNEQFF
TRBJ2-7,TRBV7-9,TRBD2,few,TGTGCCAGCAGCCCTACAGCGGGAGGGCCCAACGAGCAGTACTTC,CASSPTAGGPNEQYF
TRBJ1-2,TRBV29-1,TRBD1,few,TGCAGCGTTGGAAAGGGGGCGGACTATGGCTACACCTTC,CSVGKGADYGYTF
TRBJ1-6,TRBV19,TRBD1,.,TGTGCCAGTAGTATTGACTCATGGGACAGGTCAAATTCACCCCTCCACTTT,CASSIDSWDRSNSPLHF
TRBJ2-1,TRBV5-1,TRBD2,.,TGCGCCAGCAGCTCCTCGCCCGGGACTAGCGGGAGTTTGGGTGTGAATGAGCAGTTCTTC,CASSSSPGTSGSLGVNEQFF
TRBJ2-2,TRBV5-4,.,.,TGTGCCAGCGGGGACCCGACGAGGACCGGGGAGCTGTTTTTT,CASGDPTRTGELFF
TRBJ2-3,TRBV7-9,TRBD1,few,TGTGCCAGCAGCCTGGACAGGGTATGGGCAGATACGCAGTATTTT,CASSLDRVWADTQYF
TRBJ1-6,TRBV2,.,few,TGTGCCAGCTCTCCGCCCAGGGGCGGGCCCTCCGGGTCACCCCTCCACTTT,CASSPPRGGPSGSPLHF
TRBJ2-1,TRBV12-3/TRBV12-4,.,few,TGTGCCAGCAGCCTTTCAGACAATGAGCAGTTCTTC,CASSLSDNEQFF
TRBJ2-7,TRBV19,TRBD2,.,TGTGCCAGTAGTATGGGGAGCGGGACCGCCGAGCAGTACTTC,CASSMGSGTAEQYF
TRBJ2-7,TRBV4-2,TRBD2,.,TGTGCCAGCAGCTTAGGGACTAGCGGAACCTACGAGCAGTACTTC,CASSLGTSGTYEQYF
TRBJ1-2,TRBV7-8,.,.,TGTGCCAGCAGCTTAGGGCTACTTTACGAAGGCTACACCTTC,CASSLGLLYEGYTF
TRBJ2-7,TRBV9,TRBD2,.,TGTGCCAGCAGCGTAGTACCCGGGGGGGACGAGCAGTACTTC,CASSVVPGGDEQYF
TRBJ2-2,TRBV10-2,.,.,TGCGCCAGCAGCCCGGGACGGTGGGAGCTGTTTTTT,CASSPGRWELFF
TRBJ2-5,TRBV6-2/TRBV6-3,.,.,TGTGCCAGCAGTTACTCGCCGACAGGTGAATATTGGGAGACCCAGTACTTC,CASSYSPTGEYWETQYF
TRBJ2-7,TRBV12-3/TRBV12-4,.,few,TGTGCTATAGAGGGGCCTCAAGGGGAGCAGTACTTC,CAIEGPQGEQYF
TRBJ2-7,TRBV27,TRBD2,.,TGTGCCAGCAGTTTCACTAGCGATTACGAGCAGTACTTC,CASSFTSDYEQYF
TRBJ2-7,TRBV2,TRBD2,few,TGTGCCAGCAGTCCCCCACTAGCGGTGACCTACGAGCAGTACTTC,CASSPPLAVTYEQYF
TRBJ2-1,TRBV24-1,.,.,TGTGCCACCAGTGATGTCGCAGTCCATGAGCAGTTCTTC,CATSDVAVHEQFF
TRBJ1-1,TRBV7-2,.,.,TGTGCCAGCAGCCTTGAGAGGGGCTTGAACACTGAAGCTTTCTTT,CASSLERGLNTEAFF
TRBJ1-2,TRBV5-6,TRBD1,.,TGTGCCAGCAGCTACGGGACAGGGGTCTCCTATGGCTACACCTTC,CASSYGTGVSYGYTF
TRBJ2-1,TRBV4-2,TRBD2,.,TGTGCCAGCAGCCACCTCTTAGCGGGGGATGAGCAGTTCTTC,CASSHLLAGDEQFF
TRBJ2-1,TRBV5-1,.,.,TGCGCCATCAGCTTAGTCCGGGGAACCCCCTACAATGAGCAGTTCTTC,CAISLVRGTPYNEQFF
TRBJ2-1,TRBV12-3/TRBV12-4,.,.,TGTGCCAGCAGTCTTGATACGCTCTCTGCTAGCGACAATGAGCAGTTCTTC,CASSLDTLSASDNEQFF
TRBJ2-5,TRBV5-1,TRBD1,.,TGCGCCAGCAGTTACCGCGGACAGGGTGGGGAGACCCAGTACTTC,CASSYRGQGGETQYF
TRBJ2-5,TRBV5-6,.,.,TGTGCCAGCAGCTTCGGAGGAATGGAGTACTTC,CASSFGGMEYF